These 19 T cell receptor beta chains were sequenced from one sample in a study of T cell responses to AZD1222 COVID-19 vaccine. This table comes from immunoSEQ multiplex PCR, and its TCRdb copy is limited to in-frame clones, with some not included. The table shows around 160,000 clones, with 75% to 90% occurring only once. The starting material was peripheral blood, obtained on day 0 of MenACWY control vaccination. The receptors were sampled from an adult in good health.

This rearrangement joins TRBV11-2 to TRBJ1-1; a weak D match, TRBD1 (5 bases). CDR1 is SGHAT, CDR2 FQNNGV, per germline. Trimming took off 1 base at V and 1 base at J, with 7 bases between the two ends. The CDR3 is made up of 14 amino acids. DNA for the CDR3: TGTGCCAGCAGCTTAGCCGGGGGGAACACTGAAGCTTTCTTT. Translation gives CASSLAGGNTEAFF.

In this sample, this clone turned up once. The V and J genes are TRBV7-3 and TRBJ1-1; 9 nucleotides align to TRBD1. This CDR3 region has 17 residues. Looked up from germline, CDR1 is SGHTA and CDR2 is FQGTGA. J gave up 5 bases and V 6 bases, and 16 bases lay outside the gene matches. CDR3 sequence reads: CASSSAPLDRGGTEAFF. As DNA, the CDR3 is TGTGCCAGCAGTTCTGCCCCCTTGGACAGGGGAGGGACTGAAGCTTTCTTT.

The V gene is TRBV6-5, the J gene TRBJ1-4; 9 bases are a match to TRBD1. The CDR3 has 15 residues. J lost 8 bases, V lost 3 bases, and 7 bases had no gene match. From germline, CDR1 is MNHEY and CDR2 SVGAGI. CDR3: CASSYGQGSGEKLFF. For the CDR3, the DNA is TGTGCCAGCAGTTATGGACAGGGGTCAGGCGAAAAACTGTTTTTT.

There are a few counts of this clone. The chain is built from TRBV3-1 (or the pseudogene TRBV3-2) and TRBJ2-2; unclear D gene. V lost 6 bases to trimming and J lost 2 bases, with 13 bases between them. This CDR3 region has 15 residues. Germline V lookup: CDR1 LGHDT, CDR2 YNNKEL (reference sequence). CDR3 region: CASRLDRRNTGELFF. DNA for the CDR3: TGTGCCAGCAGATTGGACCGTCGAAACACCGGGGAGCTGTTTTTT.

The CDR3: CASSQQLLAGRGEQYF. CDR3 in DNA: TGTGCCAGCAGCCAACAACTCCTAGCCGGGCGGGGCGAGCAGTACTTC. The chain has TRBV3-1 (or the pseudogene TRBV3-2) and TRBJ2-7, with D perhaps matching TRBD2 (6 bases). This CDR3 has 16 residues. Trimming removed 2 bases from V and 6 bases from J, with 20 bases in between. Germline assignment: CDR1 LGHDT and CDR2 YNNKEL (reference sequence).

This chain joins TRBV29-1 and TRBJ2-3; TRBD2 is a possible D gene (6 bases). Germline V lookup: CDR1 SQVTM, CDR2 ANQGSEA. V was trimmed by 7 bases and J by 1 base, leaving 12 bases between them. The CDR3 length is 13 residues. The CDR3 sequence is CSDWDFGTDTQYF. In DNA form, the CDR3 reads TGCAGCGACTGGGACTTTGGCACAGATACGCAGTATTTT.

V and J are TRBV5-6 and TRBJ1-1; maybe TRBD1 (5 bases). The length of the CDR3 is 14 residues. The germline CDR1 and CDR2 sequences are SGHDT and YYEEEE. Between the trimmed V and J ends, which lost 1 base and 4 bases, there was a span of 11 bases. CDR3 in amino acids: CASSLRGVGTEAFF. CDR3 nucleotide sequence: TGTGCCAGCAGCTTGCGAGGGGTCGGCACTGAAGCTTTCTTT.

J is TRBJ2-5 and V is TRBV4-1; D is undetermined. Germline V gene lookup returns CDR1 MGHRA and CDR2 YSYEKL. This CDR3 spans 15 amino acids. V gave up 2 bases and J gave up 0 bases, with 10 bases separating them. CDR3 bases: TGCGCCAGCAGCCAAAACGGACGGGACCAAGAGACCCAGTACTTC. It specifies CASSQNGRDQETQYF.

V is TRBV15 and J is TRBJ1-1, with 9 bases fitting TRBD1. The junction had 3 bases not matched to a gene; V was cut back by 3 bases and J by 1 base. There are 15 residues in the CDR3. Germline-derived CDR1 and CDR2 are LNHNV and YYDKDF (reference sequence). The CDR3 coding sequence is TGTGCCACCAGCAGGGACAGGGGTTCGAACACTGAAGCTTTCTTT. It yields the protein CATSRDRGSNTEAFF. The variable domain in full, with the rest retrieved from reference TRBV15 and TRBJ1-1, is DAMVIQNPRYQVTQFGKPVTLSCSQTLNHNVMYWYQQKSSQAPKLLFHYYDKDFNNEADTPDNFQSRRPNTSFCFLDIRSPGLGDTAMYLCATSRDRGSNTEAFFGQGTRLTVV.

The gene calls are TRBV11-2 and TRBJ1-4, with 7 bases matching TRBD1. V shed 3 bases and J 5 bases; nucleotides not matched to a gene: 6. Per the germline V gene, CDR1 is SGHAT and CDR2 is FQNNGV. CDR3 length: 15 amino acids. CDR3 coding DNA: TGTGCCAGCAGCTTGCCAGCGACAGGGAATGAAAAACTGTTTTTT. It encodes CASSLPATGNEKLFF.

The gene calls are TRBV11-2 and TRBJ2-7; 9 bases match TRBD1. Germline V gives CDR1 SGHAT, CDR2 FQNNGV. The CDR3 runs 17 residues. The ends lost 0 bases at V and 4 bases at J; junction bases unmatched: 10. DNA for the CDR3: TGTGCCAGCAGCTTAGAGGGATTTAGGACAGGGGAGTACGAGCAGTACTTC. This encodes CASSLEGFRTGEYEQYF.

The V call is TRBV9, the J call TRBJ1-3; D is ambiguous. Trimming took off 0 bases at V and 3 bases at J, with 13 bases between the two ends. The CDR3 totals 16 residues. Germline values: CDR1 SGDLS, CDR2 YYNGEE. The CDR3 sequence: CASSVDSEGDGNTIYF. DNA of the CDR3: TGTGCCAGCAGCGTAGACTCGGAGGGTGATGGAAACACCATATATTTT.

The genes are TRBV11-2 and TRBJ2-7; TRBD1 matches 9 bases. The CDR3 extends over 15 amino acids. Germline CDR1 and CDR2: SGHAT and FQNNGV. V shed 4 bases, J shed 7 bases, and the junction held 11 bases outside the gene matches. The CDR3: CASSSTTTGGREQYV. In DNA, the CDR3 is TGTGCCAGCAGCTCGACCACGACAGGGGGTCGTGAGCAGTACGTC.

The chain links TRBV5-1 to TRBJ2-1; possibly TRBD1 or TRBD2 for D (5 bases each). CDR3 length: 17 amino acids. Germline loops: CDR1 SGHRS, CDR2 YFSETQ. The V gene lost 0 bases and the J gene lost 4 bases, with 17 bases spanning the gap. As DNA, the CDR3 is TGCGCCAGCAGCTTGGTCAAGCGCTTGGGGGTTTACAATGAGCAGTTCTTC. This codes for CASSLVKRLGVYNEQFF.

The chain joins TRBV5-5 to TRBJ1-1; D unclear. The CDR3 length is 14 residues. V lost 3 bases, J lost 7 bases, and 16 bases lay in between. Germline V CDR1 and CDR2: SGHKS, YYEKEE (reference sequence). The CDR3 sequence is CASSYTPPASEAFF. As DNA, the CDR3 is TGTGCCAGCAGCTACACACCCCCCGCCAGTGAAGCTTTCTTT.

The chain couples TRBV10-1 to TRBJ2-1; possibly TRBD1 for D (5 bases). V lost 0 bases, J lost 6 bases, and 9 bases lay in between. The CDR3 covers 14 residues. The germline V gene encodes CDR1 WNHNN and CDR2 SYGVQD (reference sequence). The CDR3 sequence: CASSESKGVNEQFF. The CDR3, as DNA: TGCGCCAGCAGTGAGTCTAAAGGGGTCAATGAGCAGTTCTTC.

This chain joins TRBV5-4 and TRBJ2-1; TRBD2 matches 8 bases. This CDR3 has 15 residues. Trimming removed 3 bases from V and 8 bases from J; junction bases left unmatched: 10. CDR1 SGHNT and CDR2 YYREEE come from the germline V gene (reference sequence). The CDR3 is CASSYGTRGADEQFF. The DNA of the CDR3 is TGTGCCAGCAGCTACGGGACTAGGGGGGCCGATGAGCAGTTCTTC.

In this sample, this clone turned up a few times. The chain links TRBV6-5 to TRBJ2-7; 8 bases line up with TRBD2. V lost 6 bases, J lost 0 bases, and 7 bases stayed unmatched. Germline CDR1 and CDR2: MNHEY and SVGAGI. The CDR3 spans 15 residues. CDR3 amino acids: CASRSPGGASYEQYF. The CDR3 nucleotides are TGTGCCAGCAGGTCCCCGGGGGGGGCCTCCTACGAGCAGTACTTC.

The rearrangement joins TRBV29-1 to TRBJ1-1; perhaps TRBD1 as D (5 bases). CDR1 is SQVTM and CDR2 is ANQGSEA in the germline V gene. V shed 0 bases and J shed 4 bases, with 12 bases lying between them. The CDR3 spans 14 residues. The CDR3 loop reads CSVEEREGITEAFF. CDR3 in DNA: TGCAGCGTTGAAGAAAGGGAGGGGATCACTGAAGCTTTCTTT. Together with reference TRBV29-1 and TRBJ1-1, the CDR3 gives the full variable domain: SAVISQKPSRDICQRGTSLTIQCQVDSQVTMMFWYRQQPGQSLTLIATANQGSEATYESGFVIDKFPISRPNLTFSTLTVSNMSPEDSSIYLCSVEEREGITEAFFGQGTRLTVV.